The rows below give T cell receptor beta chains drawn from one sample of a study of T cell repertoires in cytomegalovirus infection. The antigens these receptors bind are not known. MiXCR was run by TCRdb on the reads, yielding one entry per CDR3 protein. The sample has about half a million distinct CDR3 sequences; 40% to 50% are singletons. The sample in question was cultured PBMCs, obtained from culture after CMV antigen stimulation. These receptors were taken from a human donor in good health (CMV status not recorded). Some clones in this sample may be carry-over from other donors' samples. The CDR3 runs from the conserved cysteine through the conserved F or W. Fields, in order: V gene, D gene, CDR3 protein. A D gene is named only where the DNA matches it firmly.

>TRBV12-3/TRBV12-4|TRBD1
CASSLAGQGHQPQHF
>TRBV7-2|.
CASSRLGYTEAFF
>TRBV7-6|.
CASSPRGEKYNSPLHF
>TRBV2|TRBD2
CASTGLAQETQYF
>TRBV7-2|.
CASSMGPLLEQFF
>TRBV7-9|TRBD2
CASSFTSGRSHTQYF
>TRBV2|.
CASSERGSTDTQYF
>TRBV25-1|.
CASSDLGEAATQYF
>TRBV7-2|.
CASSLLGAHEQYF
>TRBV29-1|.
CSVDTGFREKLFF
>TRBV18|.
CASSPGEVGEKLFF
>TRBV7-2|.
CASSLTRLKRHNEQFF
>TRBV4-3|.
CASSQVGVDNEQFF
>TRBV7-8|.
CASSLGRADYEQYF
>TRBV20-1|TRBD1
CSASTGGASGELFF
>TRBV5-8|.
CASSLEAGRSGYTF